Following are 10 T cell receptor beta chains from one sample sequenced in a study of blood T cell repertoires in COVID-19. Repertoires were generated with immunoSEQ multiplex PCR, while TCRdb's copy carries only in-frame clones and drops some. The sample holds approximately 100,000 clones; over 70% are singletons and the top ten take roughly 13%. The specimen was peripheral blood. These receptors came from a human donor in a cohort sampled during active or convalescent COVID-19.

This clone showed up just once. CDR3 sequence: CASSYRGGNQPQHF. CDR3 bases: TGTGCCAGCAGCTACAGGGGCGGCAATCAGCCCCAGCATTTT. This rearrangement joins TRBV7-2 to TRBJ1-5; 7 nucleotides match TRBD1. Trimming removed 4 bases from V and 2 bases from J; junction bases left unmatched: 2. The V gene's germline CDR1 is SGHTA and CDR2 FQGNSA. The CDR3 loop spans 14 amino acids.

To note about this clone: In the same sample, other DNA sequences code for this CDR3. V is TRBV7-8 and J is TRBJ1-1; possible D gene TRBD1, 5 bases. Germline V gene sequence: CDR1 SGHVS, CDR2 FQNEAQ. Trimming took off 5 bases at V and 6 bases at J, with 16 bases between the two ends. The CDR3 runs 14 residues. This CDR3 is CASSPLLPRAEAFF. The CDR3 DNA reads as TGTGCCAGCAGCCCTTTACTGCCCAGGGCTGAAGCTTTCTTT.

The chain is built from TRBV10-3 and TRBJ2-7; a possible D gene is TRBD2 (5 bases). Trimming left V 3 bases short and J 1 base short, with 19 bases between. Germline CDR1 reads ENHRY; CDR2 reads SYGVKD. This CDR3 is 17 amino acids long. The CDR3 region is CAISDTLRELRSYEQYF. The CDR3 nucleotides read TGTGCCATCAGTGATACCTTGAGGGAGTTGAGGTCCTACGAGCAGTACTTC.

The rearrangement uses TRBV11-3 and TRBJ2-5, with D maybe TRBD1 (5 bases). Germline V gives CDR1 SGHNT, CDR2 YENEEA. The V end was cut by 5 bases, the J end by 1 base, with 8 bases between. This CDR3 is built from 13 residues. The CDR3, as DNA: TGTGCCAGCAGCAGGGGATCCCAAGAGACCCAGTACTTC. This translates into CASSRGSQETQYF.

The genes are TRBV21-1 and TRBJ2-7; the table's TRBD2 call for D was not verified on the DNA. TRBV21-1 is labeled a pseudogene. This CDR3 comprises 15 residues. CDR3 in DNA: TGTGCCAGCAGCCCGGACGGAGGCTTGCCTTACGAGCAGTACTTC. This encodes CASSPDGGLPYEQYF.

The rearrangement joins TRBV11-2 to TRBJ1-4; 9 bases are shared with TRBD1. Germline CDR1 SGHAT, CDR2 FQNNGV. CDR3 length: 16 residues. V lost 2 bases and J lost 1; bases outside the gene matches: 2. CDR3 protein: CASSLYRGQTNEKLFF. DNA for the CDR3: TGTGCCAGCAGCTTATACAGGGGGCAAACTAATGAAAAACTGTTTTTT.

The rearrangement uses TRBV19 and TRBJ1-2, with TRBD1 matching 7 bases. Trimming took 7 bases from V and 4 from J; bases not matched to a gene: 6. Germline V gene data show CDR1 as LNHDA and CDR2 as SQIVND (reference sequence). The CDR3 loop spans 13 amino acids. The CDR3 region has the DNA TGTGCCAGTACCTCCGGGACAGCCTATGGCTACACCTTC. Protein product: CASTSGTAYGYTF.

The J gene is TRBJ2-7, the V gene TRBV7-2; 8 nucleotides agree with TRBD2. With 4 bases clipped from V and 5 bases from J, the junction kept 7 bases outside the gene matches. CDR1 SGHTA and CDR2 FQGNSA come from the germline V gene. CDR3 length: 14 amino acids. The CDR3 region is CASSYRLATHEQYF. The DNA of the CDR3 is TGTGCCAGCAGCTACCGACTAGCGACGCACGAGCAGTACTTC.

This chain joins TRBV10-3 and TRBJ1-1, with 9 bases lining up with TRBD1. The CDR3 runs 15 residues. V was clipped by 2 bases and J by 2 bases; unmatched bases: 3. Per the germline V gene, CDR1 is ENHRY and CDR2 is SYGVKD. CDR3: CAISEGGQGNTEAFF. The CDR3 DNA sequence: TGTGCCATCAGTGAGGGGGGACAGGGAAACACTGAAGCTTTCTTT.

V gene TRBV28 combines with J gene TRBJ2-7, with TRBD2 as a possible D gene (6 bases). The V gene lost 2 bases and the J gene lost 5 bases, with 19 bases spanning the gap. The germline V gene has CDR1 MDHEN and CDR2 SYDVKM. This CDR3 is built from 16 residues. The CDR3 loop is CASSLPAGAAGNEQYF. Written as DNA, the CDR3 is TGTGCCAGCAGTTTACCCGCCGGGGCTGCGGGGAACGAGCAGTACTTC.